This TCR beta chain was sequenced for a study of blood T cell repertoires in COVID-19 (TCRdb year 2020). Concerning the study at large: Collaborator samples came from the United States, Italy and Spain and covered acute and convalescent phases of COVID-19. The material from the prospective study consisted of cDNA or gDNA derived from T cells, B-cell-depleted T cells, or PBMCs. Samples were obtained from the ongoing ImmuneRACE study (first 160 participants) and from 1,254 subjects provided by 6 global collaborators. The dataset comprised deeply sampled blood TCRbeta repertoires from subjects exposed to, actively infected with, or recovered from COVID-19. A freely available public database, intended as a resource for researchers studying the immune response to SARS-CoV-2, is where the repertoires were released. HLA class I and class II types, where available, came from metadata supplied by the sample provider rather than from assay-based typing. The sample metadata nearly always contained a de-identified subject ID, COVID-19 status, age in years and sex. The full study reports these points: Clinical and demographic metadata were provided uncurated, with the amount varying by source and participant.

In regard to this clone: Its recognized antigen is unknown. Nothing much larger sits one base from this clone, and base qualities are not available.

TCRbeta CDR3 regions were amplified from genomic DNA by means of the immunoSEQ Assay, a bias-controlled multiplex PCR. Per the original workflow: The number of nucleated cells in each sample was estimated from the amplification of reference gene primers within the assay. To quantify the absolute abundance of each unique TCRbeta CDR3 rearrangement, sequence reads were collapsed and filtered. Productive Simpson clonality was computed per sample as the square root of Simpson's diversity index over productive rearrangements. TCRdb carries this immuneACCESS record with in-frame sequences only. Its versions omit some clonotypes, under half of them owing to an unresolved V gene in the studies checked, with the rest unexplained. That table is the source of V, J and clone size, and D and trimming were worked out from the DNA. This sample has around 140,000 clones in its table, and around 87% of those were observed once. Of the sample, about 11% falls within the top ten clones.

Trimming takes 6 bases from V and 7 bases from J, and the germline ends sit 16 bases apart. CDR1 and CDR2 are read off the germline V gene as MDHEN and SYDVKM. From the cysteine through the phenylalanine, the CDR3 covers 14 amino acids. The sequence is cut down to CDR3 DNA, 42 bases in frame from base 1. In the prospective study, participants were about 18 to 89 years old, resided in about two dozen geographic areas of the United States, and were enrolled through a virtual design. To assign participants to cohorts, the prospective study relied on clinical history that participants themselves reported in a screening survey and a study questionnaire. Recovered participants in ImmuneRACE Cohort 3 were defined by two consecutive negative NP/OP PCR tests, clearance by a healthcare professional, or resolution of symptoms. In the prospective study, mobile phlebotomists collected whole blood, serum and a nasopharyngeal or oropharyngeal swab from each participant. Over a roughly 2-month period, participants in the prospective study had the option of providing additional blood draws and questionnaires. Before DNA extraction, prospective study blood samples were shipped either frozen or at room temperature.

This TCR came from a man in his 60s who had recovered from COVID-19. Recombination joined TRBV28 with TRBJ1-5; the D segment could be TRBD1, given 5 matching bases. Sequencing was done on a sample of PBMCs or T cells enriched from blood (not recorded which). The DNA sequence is TGTGCCAGCAGCCAACCCGGGGGGTCCCAGCCCCAGCATTTT. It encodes CASSQPGGSQPQHF.